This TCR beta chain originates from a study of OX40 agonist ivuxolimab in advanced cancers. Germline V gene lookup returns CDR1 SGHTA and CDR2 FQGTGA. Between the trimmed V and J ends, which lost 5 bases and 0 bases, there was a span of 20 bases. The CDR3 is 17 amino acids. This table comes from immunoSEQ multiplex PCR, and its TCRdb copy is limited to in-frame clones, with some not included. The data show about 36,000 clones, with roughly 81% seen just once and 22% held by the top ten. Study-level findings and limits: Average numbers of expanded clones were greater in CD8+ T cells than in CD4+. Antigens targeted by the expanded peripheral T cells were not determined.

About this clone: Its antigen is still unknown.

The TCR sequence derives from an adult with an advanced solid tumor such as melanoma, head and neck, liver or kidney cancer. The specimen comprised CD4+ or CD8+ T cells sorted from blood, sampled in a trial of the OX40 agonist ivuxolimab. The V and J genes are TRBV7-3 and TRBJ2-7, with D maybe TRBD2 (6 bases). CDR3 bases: TGTGCCAGCAGCCGCCTCCGTGGGACTGAAAGCTCCTACGAGCAGTACTTC. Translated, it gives CASSRLRGTESSYEQYF.